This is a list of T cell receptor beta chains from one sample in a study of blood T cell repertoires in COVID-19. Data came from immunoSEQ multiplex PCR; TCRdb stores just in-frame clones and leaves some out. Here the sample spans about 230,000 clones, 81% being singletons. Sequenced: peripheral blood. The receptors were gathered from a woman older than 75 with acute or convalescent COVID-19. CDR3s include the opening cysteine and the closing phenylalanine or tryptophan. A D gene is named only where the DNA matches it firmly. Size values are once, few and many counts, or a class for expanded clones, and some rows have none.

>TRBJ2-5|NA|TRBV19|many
TGTGCCAGTAGCTTCGGAGAGGCGCAAGAGACCCAGTACTTC
CASSFGEAQETQYF
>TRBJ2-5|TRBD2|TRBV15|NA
TGTGCCACCAGCACCCGGGCGGGAGACCCGCGGGAGACCCAGTACTTC
CATSTRAGDPRETQYF
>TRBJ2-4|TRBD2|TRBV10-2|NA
TGCGCCAGCAGTGGCCTAGCGGGGGCGCTAGCCAAAAACATTCAGTACTTC
CASSGLAGALAKNIQYF
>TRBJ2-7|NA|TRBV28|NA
TGTGCCAGCAGCTCAACAGCTGGCTCCTACGAGCAGTACTTC
CASSSTAGSYEQYF
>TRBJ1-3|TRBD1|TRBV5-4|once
TGTGCCAGCAGTCCCCAGGGGGCGCTTTCTGGAAACACCATATATTTT
CASSPQGALSGNTIYF
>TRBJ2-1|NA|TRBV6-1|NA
TGTGCCAGCAGTGAAATGAGTCCCTACAATGAGCAGTTCTTC
CASSEMSPYNEQFF
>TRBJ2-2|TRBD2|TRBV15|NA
TGTGCCACCAGCAGAGAACCTAGCGGGGGGAACACCGGGGAGCTGTTTTTT
CATSREPSGGNTGELFF
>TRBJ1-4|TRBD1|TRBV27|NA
TGTGCCAGCAGTTTATCTGGGGACAGAGGGAATGAAAAACTGTTTTTT
CASSLSGDRGNEKLFF
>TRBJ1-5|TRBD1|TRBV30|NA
TGTGCCTGGAGTGGGGCAGGGGGCTACCAGCCCCAGCATTTT
CAWSGAGGYQPQHF
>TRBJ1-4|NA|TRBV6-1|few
TGTGCCAGCAGTGACTTTTATCGACAGGTGTCTAATGAAAAACTGTTTTTT
CASSDFYRQVSNEKLFF
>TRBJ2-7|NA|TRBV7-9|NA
TGTGCCAGCAGCTTTGAATGGGCCGGCGAGCAGTACTTC
CASSFEWAGEQYF
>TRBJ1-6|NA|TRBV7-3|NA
TGTGCCAGCAGCTTAATGGAGAGTTCACCCCTCCACTTT
CASSLMESSPLHF
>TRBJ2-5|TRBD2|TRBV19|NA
TGTGCCAGTAGTATACCCGCCCTAGCGGGAATCCAAGAGACCCAGTACTTC
CASSIPALAGIQETQYF
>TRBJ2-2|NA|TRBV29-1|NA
TGCAGCGTTGAATTAATAGGAGGTTCGAACACCGGGGAGCTGTTTTTT
CSVELIGGSNTGELFF
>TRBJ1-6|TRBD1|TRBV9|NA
TGTGCCAGCAGCGAGGGACAGGGTTTTACAGCACCCCTCCACTTT
CASSEGQGFTAPLHF
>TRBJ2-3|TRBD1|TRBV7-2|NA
TGTGCCAGCAGCTTAGCGTTCGGGACAGGGGCAGATACGCAGTATTTT
CASSLAFGTGADTQYF
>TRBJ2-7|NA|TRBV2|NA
TGTGCCAGCAGTGTGGGGGCCGAGCAGTACTTC
CASSVGAEQYF
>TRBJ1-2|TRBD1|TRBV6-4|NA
TGTGCCAGCAGCGCGCGACAGGGACTTTCCTATGGCTACACCTTC
CASSARQGLSYGYTF
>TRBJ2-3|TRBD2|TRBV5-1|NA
TGCGCCAGCAGCTTGGAGACTAGCGGGGGAGCCGGCACAGATACGCAGTATTTT
CASSLETSGGAGTDTQYF
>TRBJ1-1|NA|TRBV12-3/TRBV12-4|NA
TGTGCCAGCAGTTTAGGGGGCGAAGCTTTCTTT
CASSLGGEAFF
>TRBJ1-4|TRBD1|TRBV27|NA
TGTGCCAGCAGTTTTATGACAGGGACGTCTGAAAAACTGTTTTTT
CASSFMTGTSEKLFF
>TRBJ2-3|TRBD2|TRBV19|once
TGTGCCAGTAGGGGGAGGGGCGCAGATACGCAGTATTTT
CASRGRGADTQYF
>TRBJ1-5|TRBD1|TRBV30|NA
TGTGCCTGGAGCCCTGGACAGGGGGTACGTGGCAATCAGCCCCAGCATTTT
CAWSPGQGVRGNQPQHF